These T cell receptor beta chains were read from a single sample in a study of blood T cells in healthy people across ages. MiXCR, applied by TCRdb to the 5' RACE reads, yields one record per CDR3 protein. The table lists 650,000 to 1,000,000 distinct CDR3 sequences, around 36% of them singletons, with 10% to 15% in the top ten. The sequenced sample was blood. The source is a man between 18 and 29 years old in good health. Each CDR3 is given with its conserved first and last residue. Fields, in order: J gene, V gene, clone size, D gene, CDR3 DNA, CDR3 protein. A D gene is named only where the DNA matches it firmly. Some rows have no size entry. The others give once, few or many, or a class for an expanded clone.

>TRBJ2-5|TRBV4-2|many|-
TGTGCCAGCAGCCAAGACAGCCCCCAAGAGACCCAGTACTTC
CASSQDSPQETQYF
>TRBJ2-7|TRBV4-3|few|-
TGCGCCAGCAGCCAAGATCCAGGGAGCGAGCAGTACTTC
CASSQDPGSEQYF
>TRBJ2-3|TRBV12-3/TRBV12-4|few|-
TGTGCCAGCAGTTCTCGGCCTCACACAGATACGCAGTATTTT
CASSSRPHTDTQYF
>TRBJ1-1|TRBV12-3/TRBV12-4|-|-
TGTGCCAGCAGTTTAAGTGACGGAGTGAACACTGAAGCTTTCTTT
CASSLSDGVNTEAFF
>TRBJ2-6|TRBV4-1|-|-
TGCGCCAGCAGCCACCGAACACCCTCCTCTGGGGCCAACGTCCTGACTTTC
CASSHRTPSSGANVLTF
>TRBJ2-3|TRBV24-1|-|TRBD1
TGTGCCACCAGTGATCCGGACAGGGGCCGGCCCACAGATACGCAGTATTTT
CATSDPDRGRPTDTQYF
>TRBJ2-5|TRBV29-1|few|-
TGCAGCGTTGAAGATCTTGCGGACCAAGAGACCCAGTACTTC
CSVEDLADQETQYF
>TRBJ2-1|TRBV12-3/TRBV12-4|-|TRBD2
TGTGCCAGCAGTTCGAGGACTAGCGGGAGGGATGAGCAGTTCTTC
CASSSRTSGRDEQFF
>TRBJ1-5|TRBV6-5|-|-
TGTGCCAGCAGTTACGGGCCTTCGGCAGGGTTAAGTGGTCGCAATCAGCCCCAGCATTTT
CASSYGPSAGLSGRNQPQHF
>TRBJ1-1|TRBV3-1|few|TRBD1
TGTGCCAGCAGCCAAGAAGGACAGGCCTCTGAAGCTTTCTTT
CASSQEGQASEAFF
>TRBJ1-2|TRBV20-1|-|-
TGCAGTGCTAGAGATGCCTCTAACTATGGCTACACCTTC
CSARDASNYGYTF
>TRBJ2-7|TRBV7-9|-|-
TGTGCCAGCAGCTTGGACGGGATTACCACCTACGAGCAGTACTTC
CASSLDGITTYEQYF
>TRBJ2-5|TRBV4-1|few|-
TGCGCCAGCAGCCAAGGAGGTGAGATTCTGGAGACCCAGTACTTC
CASSQGGEILETQYF
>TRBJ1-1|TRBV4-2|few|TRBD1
TGTGCCAGCAGCCAAGACCAGGCAGGGGGAGGCACTGAAGCTTTCTTT
CASSQDQAGGGTEAFF
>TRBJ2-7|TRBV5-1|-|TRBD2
TGCGCCAGCAGCTTGGGGACTAGCTTCTACGAGCAGTACTTC
CASSLGTSFYEQYF
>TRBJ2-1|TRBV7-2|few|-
TGTGCCAGCAGCTTTTTTACCCGAAACAATGAGCAGTTCTTC
CASSFFTRNNEQFF
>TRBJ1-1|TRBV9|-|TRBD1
TGTGCCAGCAGCGTAACAGGGGAGGGGGCTGAAGCTTTCTTT
CASSVTGEGAEAFF
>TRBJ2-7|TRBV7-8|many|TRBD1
TGTGCCAGCAGCTTAAGACAGGGGAACTACGAGCAGTACTTC
CASSLRQGNYEQYF
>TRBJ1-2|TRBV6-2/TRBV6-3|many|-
TGTGCCAGCAGCCGTGGACGGGACCACTATGGCTACACCTTC
CASSRGRDHYGYTF
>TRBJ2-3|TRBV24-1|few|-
TGTGCCACCAGTGATTCCCCGACAGCGGGCACAGATACGCAGTATTTT
CATSDSPTAGTDTQYF
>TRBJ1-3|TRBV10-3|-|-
TGTGCCATCAGTGAGGGAAGGGGAAACACCATATATTTT
CAISEGRGNTIYF
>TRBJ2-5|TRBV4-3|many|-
TGCGCCAGCAGCCAGCAACTACAGGACGATCAAGAGACCCAGTACTTC
CASSQQLQDDQETQYF
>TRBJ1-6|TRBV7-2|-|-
TGTGCCAGCAGCTTGCGGGACACCTCACCCCTCCACTTT
CASSLRDTSPLHF
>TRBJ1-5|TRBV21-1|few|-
TGTGCCAGCAGCAAAGGGACAGGGGCGTATAGCAATCAGCCCCAGCATTTT
CASSKGTGAYSNQPQHF
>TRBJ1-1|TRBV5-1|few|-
TGCGCCAGCAGCTTGGAGGCAGGGTTTTTGGTCACTGAAGCTTTCTTT
CASSLEAGFLVTEAFF
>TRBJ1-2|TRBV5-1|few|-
TGCGCCAGCAGCTTGGACGGAACATCTAACTATGGCTACACCTTC
CASSLDGTSNYGYTF
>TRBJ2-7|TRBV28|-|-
TGTGCCAGCAGTTCTCCGGGCCACAATGGTATAGGGGAGCAGTACTTC
CASSSPGHNGIGEQYF
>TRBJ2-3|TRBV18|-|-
TGTGCCAGCTCACCACGACGGGGCCACACAGATACGCAGTATTTT
CASSPRRGHTDTQYF
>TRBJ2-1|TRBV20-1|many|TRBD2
TGCAGTGCCGCACCAGCTCGGGGGGAAAGCTCCTACAATGAGCAGTTCTTC
CSAAPARGESSYNEQFF
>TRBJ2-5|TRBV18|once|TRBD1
TGTGCCAGCTCCCGGGACAGGGACAACAATGAGCAGTACTTC
CASSRDRDNNEQYF
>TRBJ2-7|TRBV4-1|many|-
TGCGCCAGCAGCCAAGGGATGGATGACTACGAGCAGTACTTC
CASSQGMDDYEQYF
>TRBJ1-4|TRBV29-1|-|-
TGCAGCGCCACTCAAGGCAGGGGAGGTGAAAAACTGTTTTTT
CSATQGRGGEKLFF
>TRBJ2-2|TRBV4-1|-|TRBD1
TGCGCCAGCAGCCAAGTTCTCGGCAGGGGGCAGGGGTGGACCGGGGAGCTGTTTTTT
CASSQVLGRGQGWTGELFF
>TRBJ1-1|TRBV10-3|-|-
TGTGCCATCAGTGTTGCGAACACTGAAGCTTTCTTT
CAISVANTEAFF
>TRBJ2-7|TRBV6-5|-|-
TGTGCCAGCAGTCGGACCGTAGCCTACGAGCAGTACTTC
CASSRTVAYEQYF
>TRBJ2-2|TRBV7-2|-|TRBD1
TGTGCCAGCAGCGCCCGGGACAGGGGCGTTGGCGGGGAGCTGTTTTTT
CASSARDRGVGGELFF
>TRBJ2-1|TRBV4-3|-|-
TGCGCCAGCAGCCAAGATATCGGGGATTACAATGAGCAGTTCTTC
CASSQDIGDYNEQFF
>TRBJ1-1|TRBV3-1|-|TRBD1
TGTGCCAGCAGCCAAGAGGCCAGGGGGGGCACTGAAGCTTTCTTT
CASSQEARGGTEAFF
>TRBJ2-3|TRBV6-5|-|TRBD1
TGTGCCAGCAGGCGCACAAGGACAGGGAGGATGGATACGCAGTATTTT
CASRRTRTGRMDTQYF
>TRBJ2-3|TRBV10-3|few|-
TGTGCCATCAGTGAGTCGACTTCTATGGGCACAGATACGCAGTATTTT
CAISESTSMGTDTQYF
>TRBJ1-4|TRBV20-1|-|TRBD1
TGCAGTGCTTATCCCAGGGGGCTAGATGAAAAACTGTTTTTT
CSAYPRGLDEKLFF
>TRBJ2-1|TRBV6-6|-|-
TGTGCCAGCAGTTACTCGACTGCGGGACCCTACAATGAGCAGTTCTTC
CASSYSTAGPYNEQFF
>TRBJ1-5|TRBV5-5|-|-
TGTGCCAGCAGCCCCCTGGGGGAGAGCAATCAGCCCCAGCATTTT
CASSPLGESNQPQHF
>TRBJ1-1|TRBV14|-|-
TGTGCCAGCAGCCAACCCCCGAGGCTCGAGGCTGAAGCTTTCTTT
CASSQPPRLEAEAFF
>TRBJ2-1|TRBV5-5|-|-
TGTACCAGCAGCTGGGGGCCAGGGCAATTTAACAATGAGCAGTTCTTC
CTSSWGPGQFNNEQFF
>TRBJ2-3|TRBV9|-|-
TGTGCCAGCAGCGTGGGTGACAGATACACAGATACGCAGTATTTT
CASSVGDRYTDTQYF
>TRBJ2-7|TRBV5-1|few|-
TGCGCCAGCAGCTTGGAACCCAGCCGATACGAGCAGTACTTC
CASSLEPSRYEQYF
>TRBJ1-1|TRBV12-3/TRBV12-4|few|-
TGTGCCAGCGGTTTGGGGCGCGGCACTGAAGCTTTCTTT
CASGLGRGTEAFF
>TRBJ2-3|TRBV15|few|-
TGTGCCACCAGCGGGATCCCCCCAGATACGCAGTATTTT
CATSGIPPDTQYF
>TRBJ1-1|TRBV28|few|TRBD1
TGTGCCAGCAGTTCCCACCTAACAGGGGACACTGAAGCTTTCTTT
CASSSHLTGDTEAFF
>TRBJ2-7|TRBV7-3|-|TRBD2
TGTGCCAGCAGCTCCCGGGACTACCCGGGGAATGAGCAGTACTTC
CASSSRDYPGNEQYF
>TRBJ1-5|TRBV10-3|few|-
TGTGCCATCAATGAGCGGGTCAATCAGCCCCAGCATTTT
CAINERVNQPQHF